These T cell receptor beta chains were read from a single sample in a study of shared clonotypes between healthy human individuals. The data were produced by immunoSEQ multiplex PCR, yet TCRdb's version contains in-frame clones alone and is incomplete. In the table there are about 120,000 clones, around 68% of which are singletons. The material sequenced was memory CD8+ T cells sorted from blood. These receptors originate from a woman in her thirties in good health. CDR3s leave out the opening cysteine and the closing phenylalanine or tryptophan. D genes are given only for firm matches. Rows give clone size only sometimes, using once, few, many, or a class for an expanded clone.

J gene	V gene	D gene	clone size	CDR3 protein
TRBJ1-2	TRBV5-6	NA	NA	ASSYGDSANYYGYT
TRBJ2-5	TRBV25-1	NA	once	ASSEPGVSQETQY
TRBJ2-7	TRBV25-1	NA	NA	ASSEPGGEQY
TRBJ2-3	TRBV19	TRBD2	once	ASSIPVGAGVADTQY
TRBJ1-1	TRBV7-8	NA	many	ASSASTGNTEAF
TRBJ2-7	TRBV28	TRBD1	many	ASSDPGQNYEQY
TRBJ2-5	TRBV19	NA	NA	ASSTGTQETQY
TRBJ2-7	TRBV7-9	NA	few	ASSSWTTYEQY
TRBJ2-5	TRBV9	TRBD2	NA	ASSHRLAGEETQY
TRBJ2-7	TRBV11-2	NA	once	ASSLGRESIYEQY